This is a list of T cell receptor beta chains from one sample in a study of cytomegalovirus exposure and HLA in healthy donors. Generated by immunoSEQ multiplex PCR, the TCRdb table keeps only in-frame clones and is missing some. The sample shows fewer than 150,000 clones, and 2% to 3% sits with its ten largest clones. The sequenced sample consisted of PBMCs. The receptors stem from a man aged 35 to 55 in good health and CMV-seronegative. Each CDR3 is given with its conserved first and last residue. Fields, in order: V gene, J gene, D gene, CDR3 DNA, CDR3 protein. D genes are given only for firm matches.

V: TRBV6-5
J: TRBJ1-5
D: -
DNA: TGTGCCAGCAGTTACGGAGGCTATAGCAATCAGCCCCAGCATTTT
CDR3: CASSYGGYSNQPQHF

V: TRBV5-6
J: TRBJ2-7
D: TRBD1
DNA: TGTGCCAGCAGCTTCCTTGGCCTGGCAGGGGGTAACGAGCAGTACTTC
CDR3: CASSFLGLAGGNEQYF

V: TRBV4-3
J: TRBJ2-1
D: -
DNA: TGCGCCAGCAGCCAATTTTACCGGGGCAATGAGCAGTTCTTC
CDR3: CASSQFYRGNEQFF

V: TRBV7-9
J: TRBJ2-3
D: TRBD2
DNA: TGTGCCAGCAGCTCGACTAGCGGGGGGGCCAGAATACGCACAGATACGCAGTATTTT
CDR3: CASSSTSGGARIRTDTQYF

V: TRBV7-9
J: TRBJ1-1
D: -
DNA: TGTGCCAGCAGCTCCGGGCCGGGAGGGAGCACTGAAGCTTTCTTT
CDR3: CASSSGPGGSTEAFF

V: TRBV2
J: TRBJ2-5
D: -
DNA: TGTGCCAGCAGTGAAGCGCAGGGCTTTCAAGAGACCCAGTACTTC
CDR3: CASSEAQGFQETQYF

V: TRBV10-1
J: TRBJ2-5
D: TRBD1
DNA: TGCGCCAGCAGAGGACAGGGGAATTTCCGAGAGACCCAGTACTTC
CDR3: CASRGQGNFRETQYF

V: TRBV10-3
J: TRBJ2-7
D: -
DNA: TGTGCCATCAGGGTTGATCTCCACAAGCAGTACTTC
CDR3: CAIRVDLHKQYF

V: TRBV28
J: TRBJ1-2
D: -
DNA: TGTGCCAGCAGTGACACCCACCTCCGGGGTTATTGGTATGGCTACACCTTC
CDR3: CASSDTHLRGYWYGYTF

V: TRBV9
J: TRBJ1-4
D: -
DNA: TGTGCCAGCAACTATGAGGGTTCAACTAATGAAAAACTGTTTTTT
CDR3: CASNYEGSTNEKLFF

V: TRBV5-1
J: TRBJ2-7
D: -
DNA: TGCGCCAGCAGCTTGGAACCCGGGGGGCTATACGAGCAGTACTTC
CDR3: CASSLEPGGLYEQYF

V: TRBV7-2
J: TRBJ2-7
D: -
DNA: TGTGCCAGCAGTTCCGTGGGGCAGAGCTCCTACGAGCAGTACTTC
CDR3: CASSSVGQSSYEQYF

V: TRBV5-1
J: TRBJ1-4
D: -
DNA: TGCGCCAGCAGCTTGGAGGGGTTAGGTGAAAAACTGTTTTTT
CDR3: CASSLEGLGEKLFF

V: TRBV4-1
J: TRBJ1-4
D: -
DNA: TGCGCCAGCAGCCAATCGGCACAGGCGGATGAAAAACTGTTTTTT
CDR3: CASSQSAQADEKLFF

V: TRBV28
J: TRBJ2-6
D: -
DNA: TGTGCCAGCAGTTTGACAAACTCTGGGGCCAACGTCCTGACTTTC
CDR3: CASSLTNSGANVLTF

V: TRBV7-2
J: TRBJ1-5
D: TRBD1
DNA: TGTGCCAGCAGCCTCTATGGACAGGGGGCCAGTCAGCCCCAGCATTTT
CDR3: CASSLYGQGASQPQHF

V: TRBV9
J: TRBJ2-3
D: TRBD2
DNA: TGTGCCAGCAGCGTAGGTCTAGCGGGGGGCACAGATACGCAGTATTTT
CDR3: CASSVGLAGGTDTQYF

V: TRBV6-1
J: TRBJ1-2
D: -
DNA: TGTGCCAGCAGTGTGGCGTCGAGTCCCTCAGGGGGCTACACCTTC
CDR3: CASSVASSPSGGYTF

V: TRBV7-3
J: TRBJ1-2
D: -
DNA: TGTGCCAGCAGCCAAGACATAAACTATGGCTACACCTTC
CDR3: CASSQDINYGYTF

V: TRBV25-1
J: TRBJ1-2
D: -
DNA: TGTGCCAGCAGTGAAGGGGGCAGAAGGTATGGCTACACCTTC
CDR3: CASSEGGRRYGYTF

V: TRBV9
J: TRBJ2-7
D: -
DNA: TGTGCCAGCAGCTCAGGGGGGTCCTACGAGCAGTACTTC
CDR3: CASSSGGSYEQYF

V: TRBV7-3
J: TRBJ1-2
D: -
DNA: TGTGCCAGCAGCCGAGAAGGGGGCTATGGCTACACCTTC
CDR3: CASSREGGYGYTF

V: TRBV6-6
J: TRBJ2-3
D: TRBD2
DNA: TGTGCCAGCAGTTTCATAGCGGGGAGCACAGATACGCAGTATTTT
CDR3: CASSFIAGSTDTQYF

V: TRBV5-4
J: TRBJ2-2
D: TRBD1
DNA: TGTGCCAGCAGCCCTGACAGGGGGCGATCCACCGGGGAGCTGTTTTTT
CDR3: CASSPDRGRSTGELFF

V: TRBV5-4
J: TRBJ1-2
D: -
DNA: TGTGCCAGCAGCCCACGGCAGGGAAACTATGGCTACACCTTC
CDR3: CASSPRQGNYGYTF

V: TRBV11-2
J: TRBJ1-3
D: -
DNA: TGTGCCAGCAGCTTACGCCGGGACTCTGGAAACACCATATATTTT
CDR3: CASSLRRDSGNTIYF

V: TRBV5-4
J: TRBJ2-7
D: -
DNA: TGTGCCAGCAGCTTGGCCGGGGACTCCTACGAGCAGTACTTC
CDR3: CASSLAGDSYEQYF

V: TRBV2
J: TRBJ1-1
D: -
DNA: TGTGCCAGCATTACAGGGCCAGCTTTCTTT
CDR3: CASITGPAFF

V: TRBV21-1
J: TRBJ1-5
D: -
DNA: TGTGCCAGCAGCAAAGTACAAAAAGGACACCCAAGCAATCAGCCCCAGCATTTT
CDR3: CASSKVQKGHPSNQPQHF

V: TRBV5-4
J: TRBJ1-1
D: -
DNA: TGTGCCAGCAGCTTGGCGACAGGTAGGGAAGCTTTCTTT
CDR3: CASSLATGREAFF

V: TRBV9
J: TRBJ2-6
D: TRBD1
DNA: TGTGCCAGCAGCCAGTGGGACAGGAAATTCTCTGGGGCCAACGTCCTGACTTTC
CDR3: CASSQWDRKFSGANVLTF

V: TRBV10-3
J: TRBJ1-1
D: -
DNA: TGTGCCATCAGTGAGGTCAGGGCGTCTGAAGCTTTCTTT
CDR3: CAISEVRASEAFF

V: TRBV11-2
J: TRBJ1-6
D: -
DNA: TGTGCCAGCAGCTTAGGGAGGTCAGGTTTGGTCCTCCACTTT
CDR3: CASSLGRSGLVLHF

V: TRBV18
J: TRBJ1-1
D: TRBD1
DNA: TGTGCCAGCTCACCACTTACAGGGGGCGAGACTGAAGCTTTCTTT
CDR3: CASSPLTGGETEAFF

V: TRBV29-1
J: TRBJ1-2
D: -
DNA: TGCAGCTCCCCCGCGTCTGGCGGGGGCTACACCTTC
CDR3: CSSPASGGGYTF

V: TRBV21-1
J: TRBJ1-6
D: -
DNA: TGTGCCATCCTTAGGGGACACTACAATTCACCCCTCCACTTT
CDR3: CAILRGHYNSPLHF

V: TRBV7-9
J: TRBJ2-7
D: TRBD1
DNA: TGTGCCAGCAGCTCCGGGACAGGGTGGTACGAGCAGTACTTC
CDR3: CASSSGTGWYEQYF

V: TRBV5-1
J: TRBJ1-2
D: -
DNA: TGCGCCAGCAGAGTGACAGAGTATTATGGCTACACCTTC
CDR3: CASRVTEYYGYTF

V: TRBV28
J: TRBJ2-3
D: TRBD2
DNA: TGTGCCAGCAGTCTTGGGACTAGCGGGGGCGCAGATACGCAGTATTTT
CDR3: CASSLGTSGGADTQYF

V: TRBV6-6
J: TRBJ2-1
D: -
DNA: TGTGCCAGTTATAGGGGAGGAGGGCCTGAGCAGTTCTTC
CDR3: CASYRGGGPEQFF